This T cell receptor beta chain is from a study of blood T cell repertoires in COVID-19. Study-wide context: PBMCs, B-cell-depleted T cells, or T cells provided the cDNA or gDNA that made up the material.

Trimming took off 7 bases at V and 1 base at J, with 10 bases between the two ends. Germline V gives CDR1 LGHNT, CDR2 FRNRAP. The CDR3 is 13 residues long. The table came from immunoSEQ multiplex PCR; TCRdb's copy has only in-frame clones and leaves some out. The sample has 200,000 to 250,000 clones, 89% seen once. The chain combines TRBV12-5 with TRBJ1-1; D not resolved. The source of this sequence is a man in his sixties who had recovered from COVID-19. Sequenced: peripheral blood. CDR3 loop: CASDLGRNTEAFF. The CDR3 DNA reads TGTGCTAGTGACCTGGGGAGGAACACTGAAGCTTTCTTT.